A selection of T cell receptor beta chains follows, all from one sample in a study of radiation and T cells in renal cell carcinoma. Sequenced by immunoSEQ multiplex PCR; TCRdb stores in-frame clones only, minus some. The data show 150,000 or so clones, around 90% seen once. The sequences come from blood, collected from a patient whose treatment included radiotherapy and nephrectomy. The receptor set was obtained from an older woman with renal cell carcinoma. Each CDR3 is given with its conserved first and last residue. Fields, in order: V gene, J gene, clone size, D gene, CDR3 protein, CDR3 DNA. A D gene is named only where the DNA matches it firmly. A row's size may be missing; if present it is once, few, many or a size class.

>TRBV27|TRBJ2-7|few|TRBD2
CASSLSGGDLSYEQYF
TGTGCCAGCAGTTTATCGGGGGGGGATCTCTCCTACGAGCAGTACTTC
>TRBV6-5|TRBJ2-1|-|TRBD2
CASSPSGSSYNEQFF
TGTGCCAGCAGTCCTAGCGGGAGCTCCTACAATGAGCAGTTCTTC
>TRBV9|TRBJ1-5|-|-
CASSVGQDSNQPQHF
TGTGCCAGCAGCGTAGGGCAGGATAGCAATCAGCCCCAGCATTTT
>TRBV6-1|TRBJ1-1|-|-
CASGRGNTEAFF
TGTGCCAGTGGCCGGGGGAACACTGAAGCTTTCTTT
>TRBV27|TRBJ1-5|-|-
CASRPGAYSNQPQHF
TGTGCCAGCAGGCCCGGGGCCTATAGCAATCAGCCCCAGCATTTT
>TRBV6-1|TRBJ2-5|-|TRBD2
CASSDFRPSGGRGTQYF
TGTGCCAGCAGTGATTTTCGGCCTAGCGGGGGCCGGGGGACCCAGTACTTC
>TRBV5-1|TRBJ2-1|-|TRBD2
CASSLSTSGGLDEQFF
TGCGCCAGCAGCCTCTCAACTAGCGGGGGTCTCGATGAGCAGTTCTTC
>TRBV5-6|TRBJ1-3|-|TRBD1
CASSSRQGAGNTIYF
TGTGCCAGCAGCTCTCGACAGGGAGCAGGAAACACCATATATTTT
>TRBV6-5|TRBJ1-3|-|-
CASSTGGISGNTIYF
TGTGCCAGCAGCACCGGGGGCATCTCTGGAAACACCATATATTTT
>TRBV9|TRBJ1-3|-|-
CASSIATGNTIYF
TGTGCCAGCAGCATCGCAACTGGAAACACCATATATTTT
>TRBV5-1|TRBJ2-5|-|-
CASSFRDHGETQYF
TGCGCCAGCAGCTTCCGGGACCACGGGGAGACCCAGTACTTC
>TRBV7-2|TRBJ2-1|-|-
CASSLKGQGGSEQFF
TGTGCCAGCAGCTTAAAAGGGCAGGGGGGATCTGAGCAGTTCTTC
>TRBV5-4|TRBJ2-2|-|TRBD2
CASRMAASGNTGELFF
TGTGCCAGCAGGATGGCAGCTAGCGGGAACACCGGGGAGCTGTTTTTT
>TRBV11-3|TRBJ2-7|-|-
CASSPNRGPAYEQYF
TGTGCCAGCAGCCCCAATCGGGGACCTGCCTACGAGCAGTACTTC
>TRBV6-1|TRBJ1-1|-|-
CASSAVTGEAFF
TGTGCCAGCAGTGCAGTTACAGGTGAAGCTTTCTTT
>TRBV6-6|TRBJ2-5|-|TRBD1
CASSKGQAQYF
TGTGCCAGCAGTAAGGGACAGGCCCAGTACTTC
>TRBV27|TRBJ2-7|-|-
CASSPYQTGQQYF
TGTGCCAGCAGTCCCTATCAGACAGGCCAGCAGTACTTC
>TRBV6-1|TRBJ2-7|-|TRBD1
CASSLRTGGYYEQYF
TGTGCCAGCAGCCTTAGGACAGGGGGTTACTACGAGCAGTACTTC
>TRBV30|TRBJ1-6|-|-
CAWTRGYNSPLHF
TGTGCCTGGACTAGGGGGTATAATTCACCCCTCCACTTT
>TRBV11-2|TRBJ2-7|once|-
CASSLIRGASSYEQYF
TGTGCCAGCAGCTTAATTCGGGGGGCGAGCTCCTACGAGCAGTACTTC
>TRBV5-4|TRBJ1-6|-|-
CASSSSGNYNSPLHF
TGTGCCAGCAGCTCGTCCGGTAACTATAATTCACCCCTCCACTTT
>TRBV14|TRBJ1-1|-|-
CASSQEGRSTEAFF
TGTGCCAGCAGCCAAGAGGGAAGGAGCACTGAAGCTTTCTTT
>TRBV7-6|TRBJ1-3|-|TRBD1
CASSPGTAGNTIYF
TGTGCCAGCAGCCCAGGGACAGCTGGAAACACCATATATTTT
>TRBV19|TRBJ2-1|-|TRBD2
CASTGFAGGYYNEQFF
TGTGCCAGTACCGGATTCGCGGGGGGTTACTACAATGAGCAGTTCTTC
>TRBV5-4|TRBJ1-1|-|-
CASSLVGARRAFF
TGTGCCAGCAGCTTGGTGGGGGCACGAAGAGCTTTCTTT
>TRBV6-1|TRBJ2-1|-|-
CATLGGRLLWNEQFF
TGTGCCACCTTGGGGGGGCGCTTGTTGTGGAATGAGCAGTTCTTC
>TRBV7-2|TRBJ2-7|-|-
CASSLAGTSYEQYF
TGTGCCAGCAGCTTAGCGGGGACCTCCTACGAGCAGTACTTC
>TRBV29-1|TRBJ1-1|-|TRBD1
CSVVEGAGKGAFF
TGCAGCGTTGTGGAGGGGGCAGGCAAGGGGGCTTTCTTT
>TRBV7-2|TRBJ2-1|-|TRBD1
CASSSYGQGESTGQFF
TGTGCCAGCAGCTCCTATGGACAGGGGGAGTCGACGGGGCAGTTCTTC
>TRBV5-1|TRBJ2-7|-|-
CASSDGGYEQYF
TGCGCCAGCAGCGACGGGGGTTACGAGCAGTACTTC
>TRBV2|TRBJ2-2|-|TRBD2
CASAPGLAGTGELFF
TGTGCCAGCGCCCCGGGACTAGCTGGCACCGGGGAGCTGTTTTTT
>TRBV30|TRBJ2-7|-|-
CAWSPFFYEQYF
TGTGCCTGGAGTCCCTTTTTCTACGAGCAGTACTTC
>TRBV11-1|TRBJ1-1|-|-
CASSLVTRVDTEAFF
TGTGCCAGCAGCTTAGTAACACGGGTGGACACTGAAGCTTTCTTT
>TRBV5-1|TRBJ2-7|-|-
CASSLVGRTYEQYF
TGCGCCAGCAGCTTGGTCGGCAGAACTTACGAGCAGTACTTC
>TRBV30|TRBJ1-1|many|-
CAWGRGEAFF
TGTGCCTGGGGTAGAGGGGAAGCTTTCTTT
>TRBV27|TRBJ1-3|-|-
CASSSHLSSGNTIYF
TGTGCCAGCAGTTCGCACTTGAGCTCTGGAAACACCATATATTTT
>TRBV30|TRBJ1-3|-|TRBD1
CAWSSGTASGNTIYF
TGTGCCTGGAGTTCCGGGACAGCTTCTGGAAACACCATATATTTT
>TRBV19|TRBJ1-6|-|-
CASKSVSSYNSPLHF
TGTGCCAGTAAAAGCGTTAGCTCCTATAATTCACCCCTCCACTTT
>TRBV4-3|TRBJ2-3|-|TRBD2
CASSQDLAGVSDTQYF
TGCGCCAGCAGCCAAGATCTAGCGGGGGTATCAGATACGCAGTATTTT
>TRBV16|TRBJ1-2|-|-
CASSQLAGGGYTF
TGTGCCAGCAGCCAATTAGCAGGTGGGGGCTACACCTTC
>TRBV9|TRBJ2-2|-|TRBD1
CASSVGDGTGANTGELFF
TGTGCCAGCAGCGTAGGGGACGGGACAGGGGCGAACACCGGGGAGCTGTTTTTT
>TRBV7-2|TRBJ2-3|-|TRBD2
CASSRGTSGGHTDTQYF
TGTGCCAGCAGTCGAGGGACTAGCGGGGGCCACACAGATACGCAGTATTTT
>TRBV11-2|TRBJ2-2|-|TRBD2
CASSPGTSGGLYTGELFF
TGTGCCAGCAGCCCAGGGACTAGCGGGGGGCTTTACACCGGGGAGCTGTTTTTT
>TRBV18|TRBJ2-5|-|-
CASSLGETQYF
TGTGCCAGCTCACTTGGAGAGACCCAGTACTTC
>TRBV11-1|TRBJ1-2|few|-
CASSQLGDGYGYTF
TGTGCCAGCAGCCAATTGGGTGATGGATATGGCTACACCTTC
>TRBV11-2|TRBJ2-1|-|-
CASRSDLSSYNEQFF
TGTGCCAGCAGAAGTGACTTGAGCTCCTACAATGAGCAGTTCTTC
>TRBV5-1|TRBJ2-2|-|-
CASSLDGYYTGELFF
TGCGCCAGCAGCTTGGACGGCTACTACACCGGGGAGCTGTTTTTT